Each of the 15 T cell receptor beta chains below was sequenced from the same sample in a study of response to subunit inactivated influenza vaccine. TCRdb recomputed calls from the RT-PCR reads with MiXCR, one row per CDR3 protein. Of around 790,000 distinct CDR3 sequences in the sample, approximately 21% were seen once. The specimen comprised PBMCs from blood, sampled roughly 5 days after vaccination. All receptors derive from a man aged 50 to 60 who received an inactivated influenza vaccine.

The chain is built from TRBV4-1 and TRBJ2-5; unclear D gene. The CDR3 has 15 residues. The V end was cut by 0 bases, the J end by 3 bases, with 11 bases between. The germline CDR1 and CDR2 sequences are MGHRA and YSYEKL. CDR3 in DNA: TGCGCCAGCAGCCAAGATATGGGCAGCAAAGAGACCCAGTACTTC. Its translation: CASSQDMGSKETQYF.

In its sample, this clonotype was seen many times. The chain recombines TRBV12-3 or TRBV12-4 with TRBJ2-1; unclear D gene. Trimming shortened V by 0 bases and J by 0 bases, and 6 bases separated the two germline ends. CDR3 length: 15 residues. The CDR3 spells CASSLAPASYNEQFF. The DNA of the CDR3 is TGTGCCAGCAGTTTAGCTCCTGCCTCCTACAATGAGCAGTTCTTC.

This clonotype was detected ten times or more. The chain couples TRBV10-3 to TRBJ2-3; 13 nucleotides match TRBD2. This CDR3 contains 16 residues. Trimming cost V 2 bases and J 7 bases; bases outside gene matches: 6. From germline, CDR1 is ENHRY and CDR2 SYGVKD. The CDR3 sequence: CAISEPRTSGGYTQYF. The CDR3 nucleotides are TGTGCCATCAGTGAGCCAAGGACTAGCGGGGGCTATACGCAGTATTTT.

This chain connects TRBV6-2 or TRBV6-3 to TRBJ2-1, with TRBD1 matching 7 bases. Losses at the gene ends were 6 bases for V and 3 bases for J; bases not matched to a gene: 11. Per germline, CDR1 MNHEY and CDR2 SVGEGT. This CDR3 spans 16 amino acids. CDR3 amino acids: CASSPLGTALYNEQFF. In DNA, the CDR3 is TGTGCCAGCAGCCCCCTCGGGACAGCCCTCTACAATGAGCAGTTCTTC.

The gene calls are TRBV7-2 and TRBJ2-5; TRBD1 aligns across 8 bases. The CDR3 covers 15 residues. Germline CDR1 SGHTA, CDR2 FQGNSA. Trimming cost V 3 bases and J 1 base; bases outside gene matches: 4. This chain's CDR3 is CASSFYTGGQETQYF. CDR3 DNA sequence: TGTGCCAGCAGCTTCTATACAGGGGGCCAAGAGACCCAGTACTTC.

The chain uses TRBV4-3 and TRBJ2-7, with TRBD2 matching 7 bases. The CDR3 spans 14 residues. CDR1 is LGHNA and CDR2 is YSLEER in the germline V gene. The V gene end was trimmed by 3 bases and the J gene end by 7 bases; junction bases not matched to a gene: 9. CDR3: CASSQISGGREQYF. The CDR3 DNA follows: TGCGCCAGCAGCCAGATATCGGGAGGTAGGGAGCAGTACTTC.

The V gene is TRBV7-2, the J gene TRBJ2-7; D is perhaps TRBD1 (6 bases). The germline V gene has CDR1 SGHTA and CDR2 FQGNSA. CDR3 length equals 14 residues. The germline V and J ends were trimmed by 4 bases and 0 bases, with 10 bases remaining between them. The DNA for the CDR3 is TGTGCCAGCAGCTCTCGACAGGCCTCCTACGAGCAGTACTTC. It codes for CASSSRQASYEQYF. Full variable domain (rest looked up from reference TRBV7-2 and TRBJ2-7): GAGVSQSPSNKVTEKGKDVELRCDPISGHTALYWYRQSLGQGLEFLIYFQGNSAPDKSGLPSDRFSAERTGGSVSTLTIQRTQQEDSAVYLCASSSRQASYEQYFGPGTRLTVT.

This clonotype came up a few times. The chain combines TRBV7-2 with TRBJ2-3; 7 positions match TRBD1. The length of the CDR3 is 16 residues. V lost 8 bases, J lost 1 base, and 12 bases stayed unmatched. Germline V gene data show CDR1 as SGHTA and CDR2 as FQGNSA. The CDR3 loop is CASGSSLGQRTDTQYF. The DNA of the CDR3 is TGTGCCAGCGGCTCCTCCCTGGGACAGCGCACAGATACGCAGTATTTT.

This clonotype was picked up a small number of times. J is TRBJ2-7 and V is TRBV6-5; 12 positions match TRBD2. The CDR3 has 19 amino acids. Losses at the gene ends were 2 bases for V and 4 bases for J; bases not matched to a gene: 15. The germline V gene encodes CDR1 MNHEY and CDR2 SVGAGI. The CDR3 reads CASSYPMTSGRGTGYEQYF. The DNA for the CDR3 is TGTGCCAGCAGTTACCCCATGACTAGCGGGAGAGGAACTGGGTACGAGCAGTACTTC.

CDR3 in amino acids: CASSVDPGLAGDTGELFF. CDR3 nucleotides: TGTGCCAGCAGCGTCGATCCGGGACTAGCGGGGGACACCGGGGAGCTGTTTTTT. The chain uses TRBV9 and TRBJ2-2; 14 nucleotides align to TRBD2. The V gene's germline CDR1 is SGDLS and CDR2 YYNGEE. This CDR3 is 18 amino acids long. The V and J ends lost 2 bases and 3 bases, in that order; junction bases with no gene match: 6.

This clonotype came up a few times. The genes are TRBV29-1 and TRBJ2-1; TRBD1 is a possible D gene (6 bases). CDR1 SQVTM and CDR2 ANQGSEA come from the germline V gene. V was trimmed by 5 bases and J by 1 base, leaving 12 bases between them. This CDR3 region has 14 residues. The CDR3 is CSVLQGRSYNEQFF. The CDR3 DNA is TGCAGCGTTTTACAGGGAAGGTCCTACAATGAGCAGTTCTTC.

This sequence joins TRBV2 and TRBJ2-1; no firm D call. CDR3 length equals 13 residues. V was pared by 1 base and J by 12 bases, with 13 bases between. Germline CDR1 SNHLY, CDR2 FYNNEI. CDR3 bases: TGTGCCAGCAGTGAAGAACGGTGCCGGCGGCAGTTCTTC. This gives the protein CASSEERCRRQFF.

The sample holds a few counts of this clonotype. The chain has TRBV20-1 and TRBJ2-5; D call uncertain. V was clipped by 2 bases and J by 4 bases, with 20 bases between them. Germline V gives CDR1 DFQATT, CDR2 SNEGSKA (reference sequence). This CDR3 comprises 16 residues. CDR3 sequence reads: CSARFRLAAKTETQYF. As DNA, the CDR3 is TGCAGTGCTAGATTTCGGCTGGCTGCCAAAACAGAGACCCAGTACTTC.

A few counts support this clonotype. J is TRBJ2-3 and V is TRBV7-2, with 15 nucleotides matching TRBD2. This CDR3 region has 17 residues. J lost 0 bases, V lost 3 bases, and 1 base had no gene match. CDR1 is SGHTA, CDR2 FQGNSA, per germline. The CDR3 DNA reads as TGTGCCAGCAGCTTCGGGACTAGCGGGAGGAGCACAGATACGCAGTATTTT. Protein product: CASSFGTSGRSTDTQYF.

The V and J genes are TRBV6-2 or TRBV6-3 and TRBJ2-2, with D perhaps matching TRBD1 (6 bases). Germline V gene lookup returns CDR1 MNHEY and CDR2 SVGEGT. V was trimmed by 11 bases and J by 10 bases, leaving 20 bases between them. This CDR3 has 13 residues. The CDR3 region is CASRDTASVELFF. The CDR3, as DNA: TGTGCCTCCCGGGACACTGCTTCCGTGGAGCTGTTTTTT.